The next 22 T cell receptor beta chains were all read from a single sample in a study of vaccination and CD4 T cells after COVID-19 (dated by TCRdb to between 2021 and 2024). Libraries came from PCR. For sequencing, an Illumina iSeq 100 was employed. In TCRdb, the public reads were trimmed at Q25 with fastp and aligned with MiXCR, with productive beta chains retained. Identical CDR3 protein sequences are pooled into one entry, listed with their most common genes and DNA. This sample lists 20,000 to 30,000 distinct CDR3 sequences; 50% to 65% were detected once. Approximately 1% of the sample belongs to the ten largest clones. The sequences come from CD4+ T cells from blood, collected before SARS-CoV-2 vaccination. The receptors were gathered from a human donor who had recovered from COVID-19.

The table lists this clonotype with a few counts. The chain recombines TRBV7-9 with TRBJ2-2; 10 nucleotides match TRBD1. Germline lookup yields CDR1 SEHNR and CDR2 FQNEAQ (reference sequence). This CDR3 comprises 16 residues. The junction had 5 bases not matched to a gene; V was cut back by 1 base and J by 6 bases. The CDR3 loop is CASSLVGQGHAGELFF. The DNA of the CDR3 is TGTGCCAGCAGCTTAGTGGGACAGGGGCACGCCGGGGAGCTGTTTTTT.

The chain recombines TRBV5-1 with TRBJ2-7, with 7 bases lining up with TRBD2. The CDR3 is 11 residues long. The V gene end was trimmed by 6 bases and the J gene end by 3 bases; junction bases not matched to a gene: 0. CDR1 is SGHRS and CDR2 is YFSETQ in the germline V gene. The CDR3, as DNA: TGCGCCAGCAAGCGGGACTACGAGCAGTACTTC. This encodes CASKRDYEQYF.

This clonotype was picked up a small number of times. This chain links TRBV6-1 with TRBJ1-5; D perhaps matches TRBD1 (5 bases). The CDR3 has 14 amino acids. The germline V gene has CDR1 MNHNS and CDR2 SASEGT. V lost 3 bases, J lost 4 bases, and 10 bases lay in between. This CDR3 is CASSDQTVNQPQHF. CDR3 sequence (DNA): TGTGCCAGCAGTGATCAGACAGTAAATCAGCCCCAGCATTTT.

The chain links TRBV28 to TRBJ1-1; D might be TRBD1 (5 bases). Germline V gives CDR1 MDHEN, CDR2 SYDVKM. V was cut by 1 base and J by 8 bases, with 8 bases left in between. CDR3 size: 12 residues. This chain's CDR3 is CASSLYRGEAFF. In nucleotides, the CDR3 is TGTGCCAGCAGTTTATATAGGGGCGAAGCTTTCTTT.

J is TRBJ2-1 and V is TRBV7-9; D gene uncertain. The better agreement between TRBJ2-5 and the DNA end casts doubt on the J call. This CDR3 is built from 13 residues. In germline, CDR1 is SEHNR, CDR2 FQNEAQ (reference sequence). CDR3 protein: CASSSIRRVSQYF. DNA of the CDR3: TGTGCCAGCAGCTCGATCCGTCGGGTCTCCCAGTACTTC.

The chain is built from TRBV5-1 and TRBJ1-2; 8 bases are a match to TRBD1. The CDR3 runs 15 residues. CDR1 is SGHRS and CDR2 is YFSETQ in the germline V gene. With 1 base clipped from V and 8 bases from J, the junction kept 10 bases outside the gene matches. The CDR3 reads CASSLNGGTGLGYTF. As DNA, the CDR3 is TGCGCCAGCAGCTTGAACGGTGGGACAGGATTAGGCTACACCTTC.

The rearrangement uses TRBV20-1 and TRBJ1-5; D uncertain. The length of the CDR3 is 14 residues. CDR1 is DFQATT and CDR2 is SNEGSKA in the germline V gene (reference sequence). V gave up 5 bases and J gave up 1 base, with 12 bases separating them. DNA of the CDR3: TGCAGTGCTCATAAAGCAGAAAGCAATCAGCCCCAGCATTTT. As protein: CSAHKAESNQPQHF.

This chain uses TRBV28 with TRBJ2-2, with D possibly being TRBD2 (5 bases). V gave up 4 bases and J gave up 2 bases, with 14 bases separating them. Germline V lookup: CDR1 MDHEN, CDR2 SYDVKM. The CDR3 has 16 residues. The CDR3 reads CASSSPGTRNTGELFF. DNA of the CDR3: TGTGCCAGCAGTTCCCCGGGAACTCGAAACACCGGGGAGCTGTTTTTT.

The rearrangement links TRBV20-1 to TRBJ2-3, with D uncertain. The CDR3 spans 13 residues. Trimming shortened V by 0 bases and J by 2 bases, and 6 bases separated the two germline ends. Germline lookup yields CDR1 DFQATT and CDR2 SNEGSKA (reference sequence). The CDR3: CSARDSNTDTQYF. The CDR3 coding sequence is TGCAGTGCTAGAGATTCCAACACAGATACGCAGTATTTT.

This chain uses TRBV20-1 with TRBJ2-3; D may be TRBD1 (7 bases). Germline-derived CDR1 and CDR2 are DFQATT and SNEGSKA (reference sequence). Between the trimmed V and J ends, which lost 5 bases and 5 bases, there was a span of 17 bases. The CDR3 has 14 amino acids. The CDR3 reads CSALGAGGRDTQYF. The CDR3 region has the DNA TGCAGTGCTCTGGGGGCAGGGGGGAGAGATACGCAGTATTTT.

This clonotype has just a few counts. V usage is TRBV15 and J usage is TRBJ2-5; 14 bases line up with TRBD2. The CDR3 spans 19 residues. The J segment lost 5 bases and the V segment lost 1 base, leaving 12 bases of the junction unmatched. CDR1 is LNHNV, CDR2 YYDKDF, per germline (reference sequence). CDR3 protein: CATSRGLPGLAGERETQYF. The CDR3 bases are TGTGCCACCAGCAGAGGGTTACCGGGACTAGCGGGAGAACGGGAGACCCAGTACTTC.

As concerns this clonotype: The junction differs from germline at one of its ends, possibly a read error. The rearrangement joins TRBV20-1 to TRBJ2-5; the match to TRBD2 covers 8 bases. Germline lookup yields CDR1 DFQATT and CDR2 SNEGSKA (reference sequence). The CDR3 is made up of 14 amino acids. CDR3 amino acids: CSARGLAPQETQHF. DNA for the CDR3: TGCAGTGCTCGAGGACTAGCCCCTCAAGAGACCCAGCACTTC.

J is TRBJ2-7 and V is TRBV19; D uncertain. Germline V CDR1 and CDR2: LNHDA, SQIVND (reference sequence). The V end was cut by 1 base, the J end by 0 bases, with 4 bases between. The CDR3 loop spans 13 amino acids. CDR3 amino acids: CASSIGGSYEQYF. The CDR3 coding sequence is TGTGCCAGTAGTATAGGAGGCTCCTACGAGCAGTACTTC.

This clonotype was picked up a small number of times. The chain is built from TRBV6-5 and TRBJ1-5, with TRBD1 matching over 10 bases. The CDR3 totals 15 residues. Germline V gene sequence: CDR1 MNHEY, CDR2 SVGAGI. With V trimmed by 0 bases and J by 6 bases, 2 bases remained unmatched. The CDR3 DNA sequence: TGTGCCAGCAGTTACTCGGGACAGGGGCGTCAGCCCCAGCATTTT. Translated: CASSYSGQGRQPQHF.

This clonotype was detected a few times. The V call is TRBV7-9, the J call TRBJ1-6; 9 nucleotides align to TRBD1. This CDR3 contains 15 residues. Germline lookup yields CDR1 SEHNR and CDR2 FQNEAQ (reference sequence). V dropped 3 bases and J dropped 10; count of bases not matched to a gene: 7. The CDR3 DNA reads TGTGCCAGCAGCTTGCGGGACAGGGACGGGTCACCCCTCCACTTT. It encodes CASSLRDRDGSPLHF.

This clonotype was observed a handful of times. V gene TRBV20-1 combines with J gene TRBJ2-2; D unclear. CDR1 DFQATT and CDR2 SNEGSKA come from the germline V gene (reference sequence). The length of the CDR3 is 17 residues. Between the trimmed V and J ends, which lost 0 bases and 0 bases, there was a span of 14 bases. CDR3 sequence (DNA): TGCAGTGCTAGAGATGTTTGGCGGACGGCGAACACCGGGGAGCTGTTTTTT. Protein sequence: CSARDVWRTANTGELFF.

This clonotype was seen only a few times. The V call is TRBV7-9, the J call TRBJ2-6; no reliable D call. CDR3 length: 16 residues. V lost 10 bases and J 0 bases, leaving 16 bases between the germline ends. The germline V gene encodes CDR1 SEHNR and CDR2 FQNEAQ (reference sequence). In DNA, the CDR3 is TGTGCCAAGTTACAACCAGTTAACTCTGGGGCCAACGTCCTGACTTTC. Translated: CAKLQPVNSGANVLTF.

The V and J genes are TRBV7-6 and TRBJ2-3; a possible D gene is TRBD2 (6 bases). CDR1 SGHVS and CDR2 FNYEAQ come from the germline V gene. Trimming stripped 7 bases from V and 4 bases from J, with 15 bases between. CDR3 length equals 14 residues. The CDR3 sequence: CASTKMEGSDTQYF. CDR3 bases: TGTGCCAGCACCAAAATGGAGGGGTCAGATACGCAGTATTTT.

The chain joins TRBV6-2 or TRBV6-3 to TRBJ2-1; D is undetermined. Trimming stripped 7 bases from V and 3 bases from J, with 10 bases between. There are 13 residues in the CDR3. In germline, CDR1 is MNHEY, CDR2 SVGEGT. The CDR3 here is CASMETLYNEQFF. The CDR3 DNA follows: TGTGCCAGCATGGAGACACTCTACAATGAGCAGTTCTTC.

The CDR3 DNA reads TGCAGTGCTAGATATGCTAACGACAATGAGCAGTTCTTC. Protein sequence: CSARYANDNEQFF. The chain carries TRBV20-1 and TRBJ2-1; D not certain. The V end lost 2 bases, the J end lost 5 bases, and 10 bases lay between the germline ends. The CDR3 has 13 residues. Germline CDR1 and CDR2: DFQATT and SNEGSKA (reference sequence).

This chain uses TRBV2 with TRBJ2-5, with D possibly matching TRBD2 (6 bases). The CDR3 has 15 amino acids. Trimming cost V 5 bases and J 2 bases, with 15 bases left between them. Per the germline V gene, CDR1 is SNHLY and CDR2 is FYNNEI. Here the CDR3 DNA reads TGTGCCAGCAGTTTATCGGGCGGGAAGCAAGAGACCCAGTACTTC. Translated, it gives CASSLSGGKQETQYF.

In this sample, this clonotype turned up a few times. This chain uses TRBV24-1 with TRBJ1-5; D gene uncertain. V lost 3 bases, J lost 4 bases, and 3 bases lay in between. This CDR3 spans 12 amino acids. Germline assignment: CDR1 KGHDR and CDR2 SFDVKD. CDR3 DNA sequence: TGTGCCACCAGTGATCCTAATCAGCCCCAGCATTTT. Translating it yields CATSDPNQPQHF.